The 24 T cell receptor beta chains in this list originate from one sample, sequenced in a study of cytomegalovirus exposure and HLA in healthy donors (dated by TCRdb to the late 2010s). Library method: the immunoSEQ multiplex PCR assay. The multiplex PCR relied on a mix of 60 forward primers for TCR Vbeta segments and 13 reverse primers for TCR Jbeta segments. TCRdb took over this immuneACCESS table, retaining in-frame rearrangements with V and J assigned. Such tables are incomplete; in checked studies, under half of the missing clones stem from an unresolved V gene, and the remainder is unexplained. The sample contains some 120,000 clones, under 12% of them found a single time. The ten largest clonotypes hold approximately 4.4% of the sample. Sequencing was done on a sample of PBMCs. These receptors came from a woman under 30 in good health and CMV-seropositive.

The rearrangement joins TRBV30 to TRBJ2-1, with 7 bases lining up with TRBD2. The germline CDR1 and CDR2 sequences are GTSNPN and SVGIG (reference sequence). The CDR3 covers 15 residues. Trimming took 5 bases from V and 7 from J; bases not matched to a gene: 14. The CDR3 region is CAWGRSGKQYNEQFF. As DNA, the CDR3 is TGTGCCTGGGGAAGAAGCGGGAAACAATATAATGAGCAGTTCTTC.

The chain carries TRBV19 and TRBJ2-2; 8 positions match TRBD2. Germline assignment: CDR1 LNHDA and CDR2 SQIVND (reference sequence). The CDR3 is 13 residues long. J gave up 6 bases and V 11 bases, and 8 bases lay outside the gene matches. The CDR3 sequence is CAASLAASGELFF. CDR3 nucleotide sequence: TGTGCCGCATCACTAGCGGCGTCCGGGGAGCTGTTTTTT. Looking up the rest from reference TRBV19 and TRBJ2-2 gives the full variable domain: DGGITQSPKYLFRKEGQNVTLSCEQNLNHDAMYWYRQDPGQGLRLIYYSQIVNDFQKGDIAEGYSVSREKKESFPLTVTSAQKNPTAFYLCAASLAASGELFFGEGSRLTVL.

V is TRBV6-4 and J is TRBJ2-2; D remains unclear. V was clipped by 5 bases and J by 4 bases, with 8 bases between them. Germline V gene data show CDR1 as MRHNA and CDR2 as SNTAGT. The CDR3 consists of 13 residues. CDR3 coding DNA: TGTGCCAGCAGTAACGCAGGCACCGGGGAGCTGTTTTTT. Encoded protein: CASSNAGTGELFF.

This clone came up a few times. V usage is TRBV29-1 and J usage is TRBJ2-1, with 12 bases fitting TRBD2. Germline CDR1 and CDR2: SQVTM and ANQGSEA. Germline trimming cut 6 bases from V and 10 bases from J; bases unmatched to any gene: 10. This CDR3 has 14 amino acids. The CDR3 region is CSVPGASGRVEQFF. Here the CDR3 DNA reads TGCAGCGTCCCAGGGGCTAGCGGGAGGGTAGAGCAGTTCTTC.

The table lists this clone with a few counts. The rearrangement uses TRBV30 and TRBJ2-7; TRBD2 aligns across 9 bases. Germline lookup yields CDR1 GTSNPN and CDR2 SVGIG (reference sequence). After removal of 5 bases from V and 4 bases from J, the junction contained 15 bases not matched to a gene. This CDR3 comprises 16 residues. CDR3 DNA: TGTGCCTGGTTCCCTATTCTAGCGGGGAAGAGGTACGAGCAGTACTTC. Protein sequence: CAWFPILAGKRYEQYF. The whole variable domain, filled in from reference TRBV30 and TRBJ2-7, reads SQTIHQWPATLVQPVGSPLSLECTVEGTSNPNLYWYRQAAGRGLQLLFYSVGIGQISSEVPQNLSASRPQDRQFILSSKKLLLSDSGFYLCAWFPILAGKRYEQYFGPGTRLTVT.

The V call is TRBV28, the J call TRBJ1-2, with 7 bases matching TRBD1. Germline lookup yields CDR1 MDHEN and CDR2 SYDVKM. Trimming removed 6 bases from V and 5 bases from J; junction bases left unmatched: 9. This CDR3 contains 14 residues. CDR3 DNA: TGTGCCAGCAGGTCCGGGACAGAGCAGTATGGCTACACCTTC. This sequence encodes CASRSGTEQYGYTF.

In this sample, this clone turned up a few times. The chain combines TRBV18 with TRBJ1-5; 7 nucleotides align to TRBD1. Trimming took 2 bases from V and 3 from J; bases not matched to a gene: 4. The CDR3 is made up of 15 amino acids. CDR1 KGHSH and CDR2 LQKENI come from the germline V gene. The CDR3 nucleotides are TGTGCCAGCTCACCAGCCGGGACAGACAATCAGCCCCAGCATTTT. It is translated as CASSPAGTDNQPQHF. Full variable domain (missing parts from reference TRBV18 and TRBJ1-5): NAGVMQNPRHLVRRRGQEARLRCSPMKGHSHVYWYRQLPEEGLKFMVYLQKENIIDESGMPKERFSAEFPKEGPSILRIQQVVRGDSAAYFCASSPAGTDNQPQHFGDGTRLSIL.

The chain joins TRBV19 to TRBJ2-1; a possible D gene is TRBD1 (6 bases). The CDR3 contains 14 residues. The germline V gene has CDR1 LNHDA and CDR2 SQIVND (reference sequence). V lost 5 bases to trimming and J lost 4 bases, with 12 bases between them. CDR3 amino acids: CASSSQGSYNEQFF. As DNA, the CDR3 is TGTGCCAGTAGTTCGCAGGGGTCGTACAATGAGCAGTTCTTC.

This clone was counted between two and nine times. The CDR3 region has the DNA TGTGCCAGCAGTATTCTTTATGAGCAGTACTTC. Translation gives CASSILYEQYF. The chain has TRBV6-6 and TRBJ2-7; no definite D call. V was shortened by 5 bases and J by 7 bases, with 9 bases between the two germline ends. CDR1 and CDR2 from the germline V gene are MNHNY and SVGAGI (reference sequence). The CDR3 contains 11 residues.

This clone was counted only a few times. The chain carries TRBV5-6 and TRBJ2-5; TRBD2 aligns across 9 bases. There are 19 residues in the CDR3. Germline V gene data show CDR1 as SGHDT and CDR2 as YYEEEE. The trim removed 4 bases at V and 1 base at J, leaving 17 bases unmatched. The CDR3, as DNA: TGTGCCAGCAGCCCCCTACTAGCGGGTAGCTGGGCCACCCAAGAGACCCAGTACTTC. It encodes CASSPLLAGSWATQETQYF.

V and J are TRBV7-2 and TRBJ2-1; D unclear. The CDR3 extends over 15 amino acids. Germline CDR1 SGHTA, CDR2 FQGNSA. The V end was cut by 1 base, the J end by 4 bases, with 11 bases between. The CDR3 region has the DNA TGTGCCAGCAGCTTAGAGGTAGCTGAGTACAATGAGCAGTTCTTC. Translating it yields CASSLEVAEYNEQFF.

This clone came up a few times. The rearrangement links TRBV21-1 to TRBJ2-7; the listed D gene, TRBD2, was not tested against the DNA. TRBV21-1 represents a pseudogene. This CDR3 region has 14 residues. The CDR3 protein is CASGARREPNEQYF. DNA for the CDR3: TGTGCCAGCGGGGCCAGGCGGGAGCCTAACGAGCAGTACTTC.

This clone was found a few times. V and J are TRBV7-9 and TRBJ2-1; TRBD2 is a possible D gene (5 bases). V dropped 5 bases and J dropped 4 bases, with 12 bases sitting between them. The V gene's germline CDR1 is SEHNR and CDR2 FQNEAQ (reference sequence). CDR3 length: 14 residues. The CDR3 coding sequence is TGTGCCAGCAGCCCCGACGGGGATTACAATGAGCAGTTCTTC. Amino acid sequence: CASSPDGDYNEQFF.

The V gene is TRBV7-2, the J gene TRBJ2-7; TRBD2 aligns across 8 bases. V gave up 1 base and J gave up 4 bases; unmatched junction bases: 6. Germline-derived CDR1 and CDR2 are SGHTA and FQGNSA. The CDR3 is made up of 15 amino acids. The CDR3 spells CASSLVSGMAYEQYF. The DNA of the CDR3 is TGTGCCAGCAGCTTAGTTAGCGGGATGGCTTACGAGCAGTACTTC.

This clone was counted a few times. This chain connects TRBV27 to TRBJ2-3; TRBD2 aligns across 16 bases. Germline V gene data show CDR1 as MNHEY and CDR2 as SMNVEV (reference sequence). The CDR3 consists of 18 residues. The J segment lost 6 bases and the V segment lost 2 bases, leaving 8 bases of the junction unmatched. CDR3 coding DNA: TGTGCCAGCAGTTTACTGGGACTAGCGGGAGGGCCGTATGATACGCAGTATTTT. Translation: CASSLLGLAGGPYDTQYF.

This clone was counted only a few times. This chain connects TRBV30 to TRBJ2-5, with TRBD2 matching over 7 bases. The last part of the DNA fits TRBJ2-7 better; the J call may be wrong. CDR1 is GTSNPN, CDR2 SVGIG, per germline (reference sequence). This CDR3 has 14 residues. CDR3 nucleotide sequence: TGTGCCTGGAAGAGCCTGTGGGGGGGAAGCGAGCAGTACTTC. Amino acid sequence: CAWKSLWGGSEQYF.

This clone turned up a few times. The rearrangement joins TRBV30 to TRBJ2-3; D call uncertain. This CDR3 has 15 residues. Looked up from germline, CDR1 is GTSNPN and CDR2 is SVGIG (reference sequence). V was cut by 5 bases and J by 2 bases, with 17 bases left in between. The CDR3 nucleotides read TGTGCCTGGGCTTTGCCGAGCAAGCACACAGATACGCAGTATTTT. This translates into CAWALPSKHTDTQYF.

This clone was counted a few times. J is TRBJ2-5 and V is TRBV5-1; 8 bases are a match to TRBD1. Looked up from germline, CDR1 is SGHRS and CDR2 is YFSETQ. The junction had 10 bases not matched to a gene; V was cut back by 4 bases and J by 5 bases. CDR3 length: 15 amino acids. CDR3 DNA: TGCGCCAGCAGCCATCGACAGGGGACGGTGGAGACCCAGTACTTC. Residues: CASSHRQGTVETQYF.

This clone has more than one count but fewer than ten. The gene calls are TRBV11-2 and TRBJ2-1; TRBD2 is a possible D gene (6 bases). CDR1 is SGHAT, CDR2 FQNNGV, per germline. V shed 4 bases and J shed 5 bases, with 12 bases lying between them. The CDR3 consists of 14 residues. In DNA, the CDR3 is TGTGCCAGCAGCTCGGCGGGGTCTCACAATGAGCAGTTCTTC. It is translated as CASSSAGSHNEQFF.

This clone occurred a few times. The chain joins TRBV7-9 to TRBJ2-7; 8 nucleotides agree with TRBD1. The V gene's germline CDR1 is SEHNR and CDR2 FQNEAQ (reference sequence). V was pared by 6 bases and J by 2 bases, with 12 bases of the junction left unmatched. The CDR3 covers 16 residues. CDR3 amino acids: CASSQLMGQETYEQYF. The CDR3 DNA reads as TGTGCCAGCAGTCAACTTATGGGACAGGAGACCTACGAGCAGTACTTC.

This clone was counted only a few times. This chain links TRBV9 with TRBJ1-1; unclear D gene. V was cut by 4 bases and J by 0 bases, with 10 bases left in between. The CDR3 loop spans 14 amino acids. CDR1 is SGDLS, CDR2 YYNGEE, per germline. CDR3 amino acids: CASSPRLLNTEAFF. DNA for the CDR3: TGTGCCAGCAGCCCCCGACTGTTGAACACTGAAGCTTTCTTT. Filled out from reference TRBV9 and TRBJ1-1, the complete variable domain reads DSGVTQTPKHLITATGQRVTLRCSPRSGDLSVYWYQQSLDQGLQFLIQYYNGEERAKGNILERFSAQQFPDLHSELNLSSLELGDSALYFCASSPRLLNTEAFFGQGTRLTVV.

This clone was seen a few times. V is TRBV21-1 and J is TRBJ1-5. TRBV21-1 constitutes a pseudogene. The CDR3 runs to 22 residues. The DNA for the CDR3 is TGTGCCAGCAGCAAAGCGCTGTGGAGGGGATGCCGGCCGATATATAGCAATCAGCCCCAGCATTTT. This codes for CASSKALWRGCRPIYSNQPQHF.

This clone has just a few counts. J is TRBJ2-1 and V is TRBV7-9, with 8 bases matching TRBD2. Germline V gene lookup returns CDR1 SEHNR and CDR2 FQNEAQ (reference sequence). The CDR3 is made up of 15 amino acids. Trimming cost V 5 bases and J 3 bases; bases outside gene matches: 6. This chain's CDR3 is CASSATSGLYNEQFF. CDR3 sequence (DNA): TGTGCCAGCAGCGCAACTAGCGGACTCTACAATGAGCAGTTCTTC. The full variable domain, with the rest looked up from reference TRBV7-9 and TRBJ2-1, is DTGVSQNPRHKITKRGQNVTFRCDPISEHNRLYWYRQTLGQGPEFLTYFQNEAQLEKSRLLSDRFSAERPKGSFSTLEIQRTEQGDSAMYLCASSATSGLYNEQFFGPGTRLTVL.

V is TRBV11-3 and J is TRBJ2-1; D might be TRBD2 (6 bases). Germline CDR1 and CDR2: SGHNT and YENEEA. The V gene lost 4 bases and the J gene lost 13 bases, with 26 bases spanning the gap. This CDR3 spans 16 amino acids. For the CDR3, the DNA is TGTGCCAGCAGCTCAGGTTTGGGCTTGGAGGGCTTTGCACAGTTCTTC. This codes for CASSSGLGLEGFAQFF.